A single sample gave rise to the 24 T cell receptor beta chains below, sequenced in a study of T cells in Graves' hyperthyroidism and ophthalmopathy. There were TCR beta CDR3 regions amplified from RNA transcripts. First-round RT-PCR of the TCR CDR3 relied on the HTBI primer set. MiXCR was run by TCRdb on the multiplex PCR reads, yielding one entry per CDR3 protein. Among a few hundred thousand distinct CDR3 sequences listed, approximately 15% were seen once. The sequencing input was blood. The source is a woman under 30 with Graves' hyperthyroidism that later progressed to Graves' ophthalmopathy.

This clonotype was detected many times. The chain employs TRBV3-1 and TRBJ2-7, with a possible D match to TRBD1 (6 bases). CDR3 length: 16 amino acids. V was trimmed by 4 bases and J by 0 bases, leaving 16 bases between them. Germline lookup yields CDR1 LGHDT and CDR2 YNNKEL (reference sequence). The CDR3 DNA reads as TGTGCCAGCAGCCCTGACTTGGGGGCTCTCTCCTACGAGCAGTACTTC. Protein: CASSPDLGALSYEQYF.

This clonotype was recorded a few times. This rearrangement joins TRBV24-1 to TRBJ2-2; D call uncertain. CDR3 length equals 12 residues. CDR1 and CDR2 from the germline V gene are KGHDR and SFDVKD. Trimming took off 1 base at V and 5 bases at J, with 1 base between the two ends. The DNA for the CDR3 is TGTGCCACCAGTGATTTTACCGGGGAGCTGTTTTTT. Protein: CATSDFTGELFF.

This chain connects TRBV28 to TRBJ1-6; the D is unclear. The CDR3 contains 18 residues. CDR1 is MDHEN and CDR2 is SYDVKM in the germline V gene. Trimming left V 5 bases short and J 3 bases short, with 20 bases between. The CDR3, as DNA: TGTGCCAGCAGTACACCCTTCAAGGACCCGAACTATAATTCACCCCTCCACTTT. Translation gives CASSTPFKDPNYNSPLHF.

This clonotype was seen ten or more times. The chain carries TRBV6-1 and TRBJ2-2; TRBD1 aligns across 10 bases. The junction had 6 bases not matched to a gene; V was cut back by 6 bases and J by 5 bases. CDR3 length equals 15 residues. Per germline, CDR1 MNHNS and CDR2 SASEGT. DNA for the CDR3: TGTGCCAGCAGCCGGGGGACAGGGGAAACCGGGGAGCTGTTTTTT. This translates into CASSRGTGETGELFF.

This clonotype was seen repeatedly, ten times or more. The chain joins TRBV28 to TRBJ2-2; D call uncertain. The germline V gene encodes CDR1 MDHEN and CDR2 SYDVKM. CDR3 length: 13 residues. V lost 2 bases, J lost 6 bases, and 7 bases lay in between. In DNA form, the CDR3 reads TGTGCCAGCAGTTTAACCAACTCCGGGGAGCTGTTTTTT. This codes for CASSLTNSGELFF.

A note on this clonotype: At one of its ends the junction is not consistent with the germline gene, which may arise from a read error. CDR3 nucleotides: TGTGCCAGCAGTCCGTACAGGGGCAATCAGCCCCAGCGTTTT. Translating gives CASSPYRGNQPQRF. This chain links TRBV28 with TRBJ1-5; TRBD1 matches 7 bases. Germline-derived CDR1 and CDR2 are MDHEN and SYDVKM. CDR3 length: 14 amino acids. The entire variable domain, with the rest obtained from reference TRBV28 and TRBJ1-5, is as follows: DVKVTQSSRYLVKRTGEKVFLECVQDMDHENMFWYRQDPGLGLRLIYFSYDVKMKEKGDIPEGYSVSREKKERFSLILESASTNQTSMYLCASSPYRGNQPQRFGDGTRLSIL.

The gene calls are TRBV27 and TRBJ1-6; 9 positions match TRBD1. The CDR3 consists of 20 residues. Trimming removed 3 bases from V and 7 bases from J; junction bases left unmatched: 19. From germline, CDR1 is MNHEY and CDR2 SMNVEV (reference sequence). CDR3 coding DNA: TGTGCCAGCAGTTTTAGATACAGGGGGCAAGGGGGAATGGGAAATTCACCCCTCCACTTT. Translation: CASSFRYRGQGGMGNSPLHF.

This clonotype was observed a few times. Because the CDR3 is missing its conserved closing phenylalanine or tryptophan, this is likely a read error. The J gene is TRBJ2-7, the V gene TRBV28; D may match TRBD1 or TRBD2 (5 bases each). Germline V gene lookup returns CDR1 MDHEN and CDR2 SYDVKM. The ends were cut back, 6 bases at V and 0 bases at J, with 15 bases in the middle. This CDR3 spans 15 amino acids. DNA of the CDR3: TGTGCCAGCAGGGAATGGGCAGGGAGCTCCTACGAGCAGTACCTC. Translated, it gives CASREWAGSSYEQYL.

This clonotype was recorded at least ten times. The rearrangement joins TRBV2 to TRBJ1-1; D gene ambiguous. With 4 bases removed from V and 8 bases from J, the gap between germline ends came to 8 bases. Germline CDR1 and CDR2: SNHLY and FYNNEI. The CDR3 has 11 amino acids. The DNA of the CDR3 is TGTGCCAGCAGTGGGACGGTGGAAGCTTTCTTT. Its protein product is CASSGTVEAFF.

Concerning this clonotype: One base away lies a much larger clone, so this may be a sequencing read error. The chain joins TRBV24-1 to TRBJ2-1, with TRBD1 as a possible D gene (6 bases). Germline lookup yields CDR1 KGHDR and CDR2 SFDVKD. This CDR3 has 15 residues. CDR3 bases: TGTGCCACCAGTGATGACGGGACACTCTACAATGGGCAGTTCTTC. As protein: CATSDDGTLYNGQFF.

The sample holds many counts of this clonotype. V gene TRBV27 combines with J gene TRBJ2-7; TRBD2 aligns across 13 bases. CDR3 length: 14 amino acids. Germline lookup yields CDR1 MNHEY and CDR2 SMNVEV (reference sequence). Germline trimming cut 5 bases from V and 3 bases from J; bases unmatched to any gene: 1. Written as DNA, the CDR3 is TGTGCCAGCAGTGGACTAGCGGGAGACTACGAGCAGTACTTC. It encodes CASSGLAGDYEQYF.

This clonotype was detected ten times or more. The chain combines TRBV7-2 with TRBJ2-3; TRBD2 agrees at 7 bases. V gave up 5 bases and J gave up 0 bases; unmatched junction bases: 20. Germline loops: CDR1 SGHTA, CDR2 FQGNSA. The CDR3 totals 20 residues. CDR3 protein: CASSPGLGPILKLSTDTQYF. CDR3 nucleotide sequence: TGTGCCAGCAGCCCCGGACTAGGCCCGATTTTGAAACTTAGCACAGATACGCAGTATTTT.

At least ten counts were recorded for this clonotype. The V gene is TRBV2, the J gene TRBJ2-7; D gene ambiguous. Germline V gene data show CDR1 as SNHLY and CDR2 as FYNNEI. This CDR3 contains 12 residues. V lost 3 bases and J 6 bases, leaving 9 bases between the germline ends. The CDR3 DNA is TGTGCCAGCAGTGATTTGGGGATCGAGCAGTACTTC. This gives the protein CASSDLGIEQYF.

The rearrangement joins TRBV10-3 to TRBJ2-1, with D possibly being TRBD1 or TRBD2 (5 bases each). The germline gives CDR1 ENHRY, CDR2 SYGVKD. This CDR3 contains 14 residues. The V end lost 7 bases, the J end lost 7 bases, and 17 bases lay between the germline ends. CDR3 residues: CAINPTGSGNEQFF. For the CDR3, the DNA is TGTGCCATCAATCCAACAGGTTCGGGGAATGAGCAGTTCTTC.

The chain is built from TRBV27 and TRBJ1-2; 7 nucleotides align to TRBD1. The CDR3 is 15 residues long. Germline values: CDR1 MNHEY, CDR2 SMNVEV (reference sequence). V gave up 7 bases and J gave up 3 bases; unmatched junction bases: 11. The CDR3 is CASNLRGGGDYGYTF. The DNA for the CDR3 is TGTGCCAGCAACCTCCGGGGAGGGGGCGACTATGGCTACACCTTC.

This clonotype was detected many times. This chain joins TRBV7-6 and TRBJ2-5, with TRBD2 identical over 14 bases. CDR1 and CDR2 (germline): SGHVS, FNYEAQ. V lost 3 bases to trimming and J lost 5 bases; unmatched junction nucleotides: 8. The CDR3 length is 17 residues. Here the CDR3 reads CASSFPETSGREETQYF. CDR3 in DNA: TGTGCCAGCAGCTTTCCCGAGACTAGCGGGAGGGAGGAGACCCAGTACTTC.

This sequence joins TRBV5-5 and TRBJ1-4; 9 bases map to TRBD1. The trim removed 4 bases at V and 5 bases at J, leaving 9 bases unmatched. The length of the CDR3 is 16 residues. Germline values: CDR1 SGHKS, CDR2 YYEKEE (reference sequence). CDR3 protein: CASSQEQGAWNEKLFF. DNA for the CDR3: TGTGCCAGCAGCCAGGAACAGGGGGCCTGGAATGAAAAACTGTTTTTT.

As to this clonotype: With a much larger clone just one base away, this may be a read error. The chain has TRBV6-5 and TRBJ1-1; a possible D gene is TRBD1 (6 bases). This CDR3 comprises 15 residues. V lost 2 bases, J lost 3 bases, and 13 bases lay in between. Germline CDR1 reads MNHEY; CDR2 reads SVGAGI. The CDR3 bases are TGTGCCAGCAGTTACATCAGGGGAGGTGACACTGAAGCTTTCTTT. Amino acid sequence: CASSYIRGGDTEAFF.

This clonotype has a count of ten or more. The chain is built from TRBV4-1 and TRBJ2-1; a weak D match, TRBD1 (6 bases). Germline loops: CDR1 MGHRA, CDR2 YSYEKL. The germline V and J ends were trimmed by 2 bases and 3 bases, with 17 bases remaining between them. CDR3 length: 17 residues. CDR3 loop: CASSQPLRGNLYNEQFF. CDR3 bases: TGCGCCAGCAGCCAACCCCTGAGGGGGAATCTCTACAATGAGCAGTTCTTC.

The rearrangement joins TRBV6-5 to TRBJ2-6; D possibly corresponds to TRBD1 (5 bases). Trimming removed 3 bases from V and 2 bases from J, with 14 bases in between. Germline loops: CDR1 MNHEY, CDR2 SVGAGI. The CDR3 totals 17 residues. CDR3 nucleotides: TGTGCCAGCAGTTATAGGCAGGGCCCCGCTGGGGCCAACGTCCTGACTTTC. Translation: CASSYRQGPAGANVLTF.

This clonotype turned up a few times. The chain has TRBV18 and TRBJ2-3, with 10 bases identical to TRBD1. With 6 bases clipped from V and 1 base from J, the junction kept 7 bases outside the gene matches. The CDR3 runs to 16 residues. From germline, CDR1 is KGHSH and CDR2 LQKENI. CDR3 in amino acids: CASSPVGTGGTDTQYF. CDR3 in DNA: TGTGCCAGCTCCCCCGTGGGGACAGGGGGCACAGATACGCAGTATTTT.

This clonotype was recorded many times. This chain joins TRBV28 and TRBJ2-7; D possibly corresponds to TRBD1 (5 bases). The CDR3 loop spans 15 amino acids. CDR1 MDHEN and CDR2 SYDVKM come from the germline V gene. Deletions cut 3 bases from V and 4 bases from J, with 16 bases between. In nucleotides, the CDR3 is TGTGCCAGCAGTTTTTTTGGGGCTAGTGTGTACGAGCAGTACTTC. Translation gives CASSFFGASVYEQYF.

In this sample, this clonotype turned up many times. V gene TRBV27 combines with J gene TRBJ1-5; D perhaps matches TRBD1 (6 bases). The germline V and J ends were trimmed by 5 bases and 4 bases, with 9 bases remaining between them. Germline V gene data show CDR1 as MNHEY and CDR2 as SMNVEV (reference sequence). The CDR3 length is 13 residues. The CDR3 is CASSTQGNQPQHF. The DNA for the CDR3 is TGTGCCAGCAGTACCCAGGGGAATCAGCCCCAGCATTTT.

This clonotype showed up many times. The chain uses TRBV3-1 and TRBJ1-1, with D uncertain. The CDR3 sequence is 13 residues long. Trimming took 1 base from V and 1 from J, leaving 4 bases between them. Germline CDR1 reads LGHDT; CDR2 reads YNNKEL (reference sequence). The CDR3 DNA reads as TGTGCCAGCAGCCAAGCAGGGAACACTGAAGCTTTCTTT. Its protein is CASSQAGNTEAFF.